The 2 T cell receptor beta chains below all came from one sample that was sequenced in a study of read filtering for tumor transcriptome and immune sequencing. This library used about 400 ng RNA and molecular barcoded adaptors spanning alpha/delta and beta/gamma chains. TCRdb independently ran MiXCR on the reads; one entry per CDR3 protein. The sample carries tens of thousands of distinct CDR3 sequences, about 12% recorded once. Sequenced material: a population of CD138-negative cells sorted from bone marrow. These receptors all come from a donor aged 40 or older with multiple myeloma.

This clonotype was seen repeatedly, ten times or more. The chain couples TRBV28 to TRBJ2-7, with 10 positions matching TRBD1. Germline V gene lookup returns CDR1 MDHEN and CDR2 SYDVKM. The V and J ends lost 5 bases and 2 bases, in that order; junction bases with no gene match: 9. This CDR3 is built from 16 residues. CDR3 residues: CASSLSGTGATYEQYF. The CDR3 DNA sequence: TGTGCCAGCAGTCTATCCGGGACAGGGGCTACCTACGAGCAGTACTTC.

This clonotype was observed many times. V usage is TRBV7-3 and J usage is TRBJ2-6, with D possibly being TRBD2 (5 bases). The V gene lost 6 bases and the J gene lost 4 bases, with 16 bases spanning the gap. The CDR3 totals 16 residues. CDR1 is SGHTA and CDR2 is FQGTGA in the germline V gene. The CDR3 DNA follows: TGTGCCAGCAGTTCAAAAGGAGGAGCGGGGGCCAACGTCCTGACTTTC. Protein sequence: CASSSKGGAGANVLTF.